A selection of T cell receptor beta chains follows, all from one sample in a study of T-cell memory formation after mild COVID-19. TCRdb redid the calling of the 5' RACE reads with MiXCR, one entry per CDR3 protein. In the table there are 250,000 to 300,000 distinct CDR3 sequences, roughly 18% of which are singletons. Sequencing was performed on PBMCs or a T cell subset sorted from them (not recorded which). The receptors here all came from a man younger than 35 who had mild COVID-19 (a few samples of this study predate the infection). Cell type and time point are not known. The CDR3 runs from the conserved cysteine through the conserved F or W. The order of the fields is D gene, clone size, J gene, V gene, CDR3 protein, CDR3 DNA. The D gene is left open where the match is weak. Some rows have no size entry. The others give once, few or many, or a class for an expanded clone.

TRBD2 . TRBJ2-3 TRBV7-6 CASSDLAGGITDTQYF TGTGCCAGCAGCGACCTAGCGGGGGGGATAACAGATACGCAGTATTTT
. . TRBJ1-6 TRBV7-2 CASSRRESPLHF TGTGCCAGCAGCCGGAGGGAATCACCCCTCCACTTT
. few TRBJ2-5 TRBV5-4 CASSPSTGKETQYF TGTGCCAGCAGCCCCTCCACGGGGAAAGAGACCCAGTACTTC
. few TRBJ2-3 TRBV6-2/TRBV6-3 CASRRDLPTDTQYF TGTGCCAGCAGAAGGGACTTGCCGACGGATACGCAGTATTTT
. . TRBJ1-1 TRBV7-3 CASSPWGSGTEAFF TGTGCCAGCAGCCCTTGGGGATCAGGGACTGAAGCTTTCTTT
. . TRBJ1-2 TRBV24-1 CATSASWDYGYTF TGTGCCACCAGTGCCTCGTGGGACTATGGCTACACCTTC
. few TRBJ1-6 TRBV10-3 CAISDRWAQESPLHF TGTGCCATCAGTGATCGGTGGGCTCAAGAGTCACCCCTCCACTTT
TRBD1 few TRBJ2-7 TRBV6-2/TRBV6-3 CASSSHVTGGEQYF TGTGCCAGCAGTTCACACGTAACAGGGGGCGAGCAGTACTTC
. few TRBJ1-1 TRBV20-1 CSARGSLYTEAFF TGCAGTGCTAGAGGTAGTTTGTACACTGAAGCTTTCTTT
. few TRBJ2-3 TRBV18 CASSPNDGFPQYF TGTGCCAGCTCACCAAACGACGGTTTTCCGCAGTATTTT
TRBD1 . TRBJ1-6 TRBV15 CATSRVGTGGPPLHF TGTGCCACCAGCAGAGTGGGGACAGGGGGACCACCCCTCCACTTT
. few TRBJ1-2 TRBV5-1 CASSFDRSHGYTF TGCGCCAGCAGCTTTGACAGGTCCCATGGCTACACCTTC
TRBD2 . TRBJ2-5 TRBV5-1 CASTTSGAFQETQYF TGCGCCAGCACGACTAGCGGGGCGTTCCAAGAGACCCAGTACTTC
. . TRBJ2-7 TRBV20-1 CSASPGRTYEQYF TGCAGTGCTAGCCCGGGACGGACCTACGAGCAGTACTTC
TRBD1 few TRBJ1-1 TRBV20-1 CSARGLGQVTAFF TGCAGTGCTAGAGGCTTGGGACAGGTAACAGCTTTCTTT
. few TRBJ2-2 TRBV5-1 CASSLDTATGELFF TGCGCCAGCAGCTTGGATACTGCCACCGGGGAGCTGTTTTTT
TRBD2 few TRBJ2-4 TRBV10-2 CASALLAGGENIQYF TGCGCCAGCGCCTTACTAGCGGGGGGCGAAAACATTCAGTACTTC
TRBD2 few TRBJ2-1 TRBV5-1 CASSLASGGLEQFF TGCGCCAGCAGCTTGGCTAGCGGGGGGCTTGAGCAGTTCTTC
. . TRBJ2-7 TRBV9 CASSVGGASSEEQYF TGTGCCAGCAGCGTAGGAGGGGCATCCTCGGAGGAGCAGTACTTC
TRBD1 . TRBJ1-2 TRBV20-1 CSAFRQGLNGYTF TGCAGTGCTTTCAGACAGGGTCTAAATGGCTACACCTTC
. few TRBJ2-1 TRBV29-1 CSVEGWGEQFF TGCAGCGTTGAGGGTTGGGGTGAGCAGTTCTTC
. . TRBJ1-1 TRBV2 CASSHRVTSATEAFF TGTGCCAGCAGCCACCGGGTTACAAGTGCCACTGAAGCTTTCTTT
. many TRBJ2-3 TRBV28 CASSPGLGTDTQYF TGTGCCAGCAGTCCGGGACTGGGAACAGATACGCAGTATTTT
. few TRBJ1-5 TRBV5-1 CASSLGHSNQPQHF TGCGCCAGCAGCTTAGGACACAGCAATCAGCCCCAGCATTTT